A selection of T cell receptor beta chains follows, all from one sample in a study of glioma-infiltrating T cells after dendritic cell vaccination. Some clones are missing from TCRdb's copy, which holds only in-frame ones; the method was immunoSEQ multiplex PCR. In the table there are more than 30,000 clones, 90% of which are singletons. The material sequenced was blood, taken before dendritic cell vaccination. The receptors derive from a human donor with glioblastoma. Both conserved end residues are part of each CDR3.

V gene | CDR3 protein
TRBV7-2 | CASSSVESGGHIQYF
TRBV10-1 | CASSEEGSPYEQYF
TRBV25-1 | CASSQQGTDTEAFF
TRBV19 | CASSPRRGNTEAFF
TRBV6-5 | CASRETGVHGYTF
TRBV5-1 | CASSPGQGSGNTIYF
TRBV5-1 | CASSAGTVGTDTQYF
TRBV7-2 | CASSSGGLAGYEQYF
TRBV27 | CASNARGGLGNTEAFF
TRBV5-4 | CASSLGSDRSYGYTF
TRBV6-1 | CASSVRSSGNTIYF
TRBV7-9 | CASSLSRAGKSSYNSPLPF
TRBV6-1 | CASSPGSGTEAFF
TRBV11-2 | CASSLRGLSGDTQYF
TRBV2 | CASSRTASNSPLHF
TRBV4-1 | CASSQVGQWNTEAFF